This is a list of T cell receptor beta chains from one sample in a study of STAT5B mutations in CD4+ large granular lymphocyte leukemia. Measured with immunoSEQ multiplex PCR; TCRdb has only the in-frame clones, and not every one. The repertoire consists of around 38,000 clones, with 70% to 90% occurring once and the leading ten covering roughly 3.3%. The specimen was CD4+ T cells from blood buffy coats. The receptors stem from a human donor in good health. CDR3s include the opening cysteine and the closing phenylalanine or tryptophan. D genes are given only for firm matches. Only part of the rows carry a size: once, few, many, or a class if the clone is expanded.

>-|-|TRBV14|TRBJ2-7|14
CASSPAGNPYEQYF
TGTGCCAGCAGCCCGGCGGGGAACCCCTACGAGCAGTACTTC
>-|-|TRBV7-2|TRBJ2-3|14
CASSPPTGTDTQYF
TGTGCCAGCAGCCCCCCGACCGGCACAGATACGCAGTATTTT
>-|-|TRBV6-1|TRBJ1-5|16
CASTEVWGSSNQPQHF
TGTGCCAGCACTGAAGTATGGGGATCGAGCAATCAGCCCCAGCATTTT
>-|TRBD1|TRBV15|TRBJ2-3|13
CATGQGYTDTQYF
TGTGCCACCGGACAGGGATACACAGATACGCAGTATTTT
>-|-|TRBV5-1|TRBJ1-2|15
CASSLGGPGDGGYTF
TGCGCCAGCAGCTTGGGGGGTCCGGGTGATGGTGGCTACACCTTC
>-|TRBD2|TRBV7-2|TRBJ2-1|16
CASSPPSGRSDNEQFF
TGTGCCAGCAGCCCCCCTAGCGGGAGGTCTGACAATGAGCAGTTCTTC
>-|-|TRBV14|TRBJ2-7|11
CASSQVNEQYF
TGTGCCAGCAGCCAGGTTAATGAGCAGTACTTC
>once|TRBD1|TRBV25-1|TRBJ1-3|14
CASSGQGAGNTIYF
TGTGCCAGCAGTGGACAGGGAGCGGGAAACACCATATATTTT
>-|TRBD1|TRBV2|TRBJ2-7|12
CAIRDRGGEQYF
TGTGCCATCCGGGACAGGGGGGGCGAGCAGTACTTC
>once|-|TRBV15|TRBJ2-1|13
CATSRDATVWQFF
TGTGCCACCAGCAGAGACGCAACAGTATGGCAGTTCTTC
>-|-|TRBV5-5|TRBJ2-1|16
CASSLLENREFDEQFF
TGTGCCAGCAGCCTCCTCGAGAATAGGGAATTTGATGAGCAGTTCTTC
>-|TRBD1|TRBV15|TRBJ1-1|15
CATSRDLDRGTEAFF
TGTGCCACCAGCAGAGACCTGGACAGGGGAACTGAAGCTTTCTTT
>-|TRBD2|TRBV6-1|TRBJ2-2|13
CASAIAGAGELFF
TGTGCCAGCGCCATAGCGGGAGCAGGGGAGCTGTTTTTT
>-|-|TRBV7-8|TRBJ2-7|15
CASSLAGTYNYEQYF
TGTGCCAGCAGCTTAGCCGGGACATATAACTACGAGCAGTACTTC
>few|-|TRBV9|TRBJ2-7|14
CASSVGGRPYEQYF
TGTGCCAGCAGCGTAGGAGGCCGACCGTACGAGCAGTACTTC
>once|-|TRBV4-3|TRBJ2-7|15
CASSQERTTAREQYF
TGCGCCAGCAGCCAAGAAAGGACAACTGCTAGGGAGCAGTACTTC
>-|TRBD1|TRBV19|TRBJ1-5|15
CASRPGQGINQPQHF
TGTGCCAGTAGGCCGGGACAGGGTATCAATCAGCCCCAGCATTTT
>-|TRBD1|TRBV6-5|TRBJ1-1|14
CASSYRDRGTEAFF
TGTGCCAGCAGTTACCGGGACAGGGGCACTGAAGCTTTCTTT
>-|-|TRBV19|TRBJ1-1|15
CASSIDAGVNTEAFF
TGTGCCAGTAGTATAGATGCAGGGGTGAACACTGAAGCTTTCTTT
>-|TRBD2|TRBV10-3|TRBJ2-7|15
CAISATSGRAYEQYF
TGTGCCATCAGCGCAACTAGCGGGAGGGCTTACGAGCAGTACTTC
>-|-|TRBV28|TRBJ1-1|13
CASNRQMNTEAFF
TGTGCCAGCAATAGACAGATGAACACTGAAGCTTTCTTT
>once|TRBD1|TRBV29-1|TRBJ1-1|13
CSALQGANTEAFF
TGCAGCGCTTTACAGGGGGCTAACACTGAAGCTTTCTTT
>-|-|TRBV4-2|TRBJ1-2|14
CASSQDQDRDGYTF
TGTGCCAGCAGCCAAGATCAGGACAGAGATGGCTACACCTTC
>few|TRBD2|TRBV10-3|TRBJ2-4|15
CPGRGRASAKNIQYF
TGCCCCGGACGTGGGAGGGCCTCGGCCAAAAACATTCAGTACTTC
>-|-|TRBV7-2|TRBJ2-7|13
CATGHLPSYEQYF
TGTGCCACGGGACACCTACCCTCCTACGAGCAGTACTTC
>once|TRBD2|TRBV9|TRBJ2-1|16
CASSVGGGSSGDEQFF
TGTGCCAGCAGCGTAGGCGGCGGGAGTTCGGGCGATGAGCAGTTCTTC
>-|TRBD1|TRBV5-1|TRBJ1-4|17
CASSLAGTGGINEKLFF
TGCGCCAGCAGCTTGGCTGGGACAGGGGGGATTAATGAAAAACTGTTTTTT
>once|-|TRBV6-6|TRBJ2-2|14
CASNTGGRVGELFF
TGTGCCAGCAATACCGGGGGTCGTGTCGGGGAGCTGTTTTTT
>-|-|TRBV2|TRBJ1-1|13
CASIGKGGTEAFF
TGTGCCAGCATCGGGAAGGGAGGGACTGAAGCTTTCTTT
>-|TRBD2|TRBV28|TRBJ2-7|14
CASGRLAGFGEQYF
TGTGCCAGCGGACGCTTAGCGGGATTCGGAGAGCAGTACTTC
>-|-|TRBV6-1|TRBJ1-6|12
CASTQGYSPLHF
TGTGCCAGCACGCAGGGGTATTCACCCCTCCACTTT
>-|TRBD2|TRBV4-1|TRBJ2-7|15
CASSQGLAGAYEQYF
TGCGCCAGCAGCCAGGGACTAGCGGGAGCTTACGAGCAGTACTTC
>-|-|TRBV28|TRBJ1-3|15
CASSLLAGDGNTIYF
TGTGCCAGCAGTTTATTGGCCGGCGATGGAAACACCATATATTTT
>-|-|TRBV5-6|TRBJ2-7|14
CASSSVAVSYEQYF
TGTGCCAGCAGCTCAGTCGCAGTCTCCTACGAGCAGTACTTC
>-|TRBD1|TRBV10-3|TRBJ1-5|15
CAISGTGTDNQPQHF
TGTGCCATCAGTGGGACCGGGACAGATAATCAGCCCCAGCATTTT
>-|-|TRBV4-3|TRBJ1-1|13
CASSQDRGVTAFF
TGCGCCAGCAGCCAAGATAGGGGTGTTACAGCTTTCTTT
>-|TRBD2|TRBV20-1|TRBJ2-1|11
CSARGREGPFF
TGCAGTGCTAGGGGGCGGGAGGGGCCGTTCTTC
>-|TRBD2|TRBV18|TRBJ2-7|15
CASSPRDGLAGAEYF
TGTGCCAGCTCACCAAGGGATGGACTAGCGGGAGCAGAGTACTTC
>-|TRBD1|TRBV4-3|TRBJ1-2|15
CASSQEGQGPHGYTF
TGCGCCAGCAGCCAAGAAGGACAGGGCCCACATGGCTACACCTTC
>-|-|TRBV2|TRBJ2-4|15
CASSESSLSKNIQYF
TGTGCCAGCAGTGAATCCAGCCTTTCGAAAAACATTCAGTACTTC
>once|TRBD1|TRBV27|TRBJ2-7|15
CASSPGTGGWYEQYF
TGTGCCAGCAGTCCGGGGACAGGGGGCTGGTACGAGCAGTACTTC
>once|-|TRBV6-5|TRBJ1-3|14
CASRDSQGGNTIYF
TGTGCCAGCCGCGACAGTCAAGGTGGAAACACCATATATTTT
>-|-|TRBV7-8|TRBJ2-7|11
CASSQFYEQYF
TGTGCCAGCAGCCAATTTTACGAGCAGTACTTC
>-|-|TRBV5-1|TRBJ2-7|16
CASSSGPSGAAYEQYF
TGCGCCAGCAGCTCTGGGCCCTCAGGGGCCGCCTACGAGCAGTACTTC
>-|-|TRBV2|TRBJ1-1|12
CASSVFNTEAFF
TGTGCCAGCAGTGTGTTCAACACTGAAGCTTTCTTT
>-|TRBD1|TRBV19|TRBJ2-7|14
CASSRQGVTYEQYF
TGTGCCAGTAGTAGACAGGGAGTTACCTACGAGCAGTACTTC
>once|-|TRBV5-5|TRBJ2-4|16
CASSLASSRDWNIQYF
TGTGCCAGCAGCTTGGCTAGCTCTCGAGACTGGAACATTCAGTACTTC